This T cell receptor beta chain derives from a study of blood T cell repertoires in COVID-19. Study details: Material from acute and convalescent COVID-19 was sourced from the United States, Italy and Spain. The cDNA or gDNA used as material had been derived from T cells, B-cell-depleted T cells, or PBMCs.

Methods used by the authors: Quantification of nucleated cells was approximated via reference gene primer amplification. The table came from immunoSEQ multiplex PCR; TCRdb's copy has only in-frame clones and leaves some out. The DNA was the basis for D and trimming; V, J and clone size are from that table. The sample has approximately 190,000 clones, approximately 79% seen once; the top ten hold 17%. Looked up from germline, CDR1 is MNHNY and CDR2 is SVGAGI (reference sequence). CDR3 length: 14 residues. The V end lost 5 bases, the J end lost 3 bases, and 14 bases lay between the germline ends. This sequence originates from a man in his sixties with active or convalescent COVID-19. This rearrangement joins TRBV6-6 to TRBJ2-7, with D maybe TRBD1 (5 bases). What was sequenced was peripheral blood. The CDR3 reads CASSTGSGNYEQYF. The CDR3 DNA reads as TGTGCCAGCAGTACAGGCTCAGGGAACTACGAGCAGTACTTC.